This T cell receptor beta chain was recorded in a study of T-cell memory formation after mild COVID-19. TCRdb re-analysed the 5' RACE reads in MiXCR, keeping a single row per CDR3 protein. The sample records over 350,000 distinct CDR3 sequences, about 15% being singletons. General observations from the study: Contracting CD8+ clones were enriched in EMRA, CD4+ mainly in CM and EM.

Trimming shortened V by 1 base and J by 4 bases, and 10 bases separated the two germline ends. The CDR3 totals 14 residues. CDR1 is SGHTA and CDR2 is FQGNSA in the germline V gene. This clonotype was recorded a few times. The antigen remains undetermined. This sequence was found in a man younger than 30 who had mild COVID-19 (a few samples of this study predate the infection). Cell type and time point are not known. The chain uses TRBV7-2 and TRBJ1-2; D possibly corresponds to TRBD1 (5 bases). The specimen was PBMCs or a T cell subset sorted from them (not recorded which). Here the CDR3 DNA reads TGTGCCAGCAGCTTAGGCGGTGGGGGCTATGGCTACACCTTC. Translating it yields CASSLGGGGYGYTF.